Following are 21 T cell receptor beta chains from one sample sequenced in a study of shared clonotypes between healthy human individuals. Measured with immunoSEQ multiplex PCR; TCRdb has only the in-frame clones, and not every one. The table shows about 490,000 clones, with about 72% occurring only once. The sequenced sample was PBMCs. The source of these receptors is a woman aged 40-49 years in good health. Some clones in this sample may be carry-over from other donors' samples.

Notes on this clone: This sample includes further DNA sequences coding for the same CDR3. The chain couples TRBV28 to TRBJ2-7, with D perhaps given as TRBD1 or TRBD2 (5 bases each). CDR3 length: 13 residues. Germline V gives CDR1 MDHEN, CDR2 SYDVKM. Trimming took off 2 bases at V and 4 bases at J, with 9 bases between the two ends. The CDR3 DNA follows: TGTGCCAGCAGTTTAACCGGGGCATACGAGCAGTACTTC. This codes for CASSLTGAYEQYF.

The chain combines TRBV10-3 with TRBJ1-5; possibly TRBD1 for D (6 bases). V gave up 6 bases and J gave up 5 bases, with 11 bases separating them. The germline V gene encodes CDR1 ENHRY and CDR2 SYGVKD. CDR3 length equals 13 residues. CDR3 nucleotide sequence: TGTGCCATCAGGGACAGCGAGCATCAGCCCCAGCATTTT. Its translation is CAIRDSEHQPQHF.

This clone was picked up one time. The rearrangement joins TRBV29-1 to TRBJ1-5; 9 nucleotides agree with TRBD1. Germline V gene data show CDR1 as SQVTM and CDR2 as ANQGSEA. Trimming removed 6 bases from V and 6 bases from J; junction bases left unmatched: 9. The CDR3 is 14 amino acids. DNA for the CDR3: TGCAGCGTCTCTCCGGGACAGGGACTTCAGCCCCAGCATTTT. Translated: CSVSPGQGLQPQHF. The full variable domain, with the rest looked up from reference TRBV29-1 and TRBJ1-5, is SAVISQKPSRDICQRGTSLTIQCQVDSQVTMMFWYRQQPGQSLTLIATANQGSEATYESGFVIDKFPISRPNLTFSTLTVSNMSPEDSSIYLCSVSPGQGLQPQHFGDGTRLSIL.

The V call is TRBV29-1, the J call TRBJ2-7, with 8 positions matching TRBD1. This CDR3 is 14 amino acids long. The V gene's germline CDR1 is SQVTM and CDR2 ANQGSEA. V gave up 6 bases and J gave up 3 bases; unmatched junction bases: 10. In nucleotides, the CDR3 is TGCAGCGTAGACAGTTCAACAGGGGGCTACGAGCAGTACTTC. Residues: CSVDSSTGGYEQYF.

This chain connects TRBV7-9 to TRBJ2-7; TRBD1 agrees at 7 bases. In germline, CDR1 is SEHNR, CDR2 FQNEAQ (reference sequence). CDR3 length equals 15 residues. The trim removed 6 bases at V and 3 bases at J, leaving 11 bases unmatched. Here the CDR3 reads CASSSVHRQGYEQYF. CDR3 DNA sequence: TGTGCCAGCAGTTCCGTCCATAGACAGGGCTACGAGCAGTACTTC.

This clone was detected only a few times. The chain recombines TRBV5-1 with TRBJ2-2; D call uncertain. This CDR3 has 15 residues. V lost 0 bases and J 7 bases, leaving 13 bases between the germline ends. CDR1 and CDR2 from the germline V gene are SGHRS and YFSETQ. This chain's CDR3 is CASSLGMQIGGELFF. The CDR3 DNA reads as TGCGCCAGCAGCTTGGGAATGCAGATTGGCGGGGAGCTGTTTTTT.

The chain uses TRBV7-2 and TRBJ2-7; D gene uncertain. Germline CDR1 reads SGHTA; CDR2 reads FQGNSA. Between the trimmed V and J ends, which lost 0 bases and 2 bases, there was a span of 14 bases. This CDR3 spans 16 amino acids. The CDR3 DNA follows: TGTGCCAGCAGCTTAGCCGGTGGCCAGGCCGCCTACGAGCAGTACTTC. Residues: CASSLAGGQAAYEQYF.

This clone was seen a handful of times. This chain links TRBV4-3 with TRBJ2-7; perhaps TRBD2 as D (6 bases). The CDR3 is 15 amino acids. V was pared by 0 bases and J by 3 bases, with 12 bases between. CDR1 is LGHNA and CDR2 is YSLEER in the germline V gene. CDR3 loop: CASSQEIAEGYEQYF. Here the CDR3 DNA reads TGCGCCAGCAGCCAAGAGATTGCGGAGGGCTACGAGCAGTACTTC.

The rearrangement uses TRBV10-3 and TRBJ2-3; no definite D call. CDR1 is ENHRY, CDR2 SYGVKD, per germline. CDR3 length equals 13 residues. The ends were cut back, 8 bases at V and 1 base at J, with 10 bases in the middle. The CDR3: CAIGMRGTDTQYF. Here the CDR3 DNA reads TGTGCCATCGGTATGCGCGGCACAGATACGCAGTATTTT.

This clone was picked up one time. The chain joins TRBV21-1 to TRBJ1-1; the table's D call of TRBD1 was not tested on the DNA. TRBV21-1 is tagged as a pseudogene. CDR3 size: 15 residues. For the CDR3, the DNA is TGTGCCAGCATCATAACAGGGTGGGCGAACACTGAAGCTTTCTTT. Amino acids: CASIITGWANTEAFF.

This clone appeared a few times. The chain employs TRBV6-4 and TRBJ2-1; TRBD2 is a possible D gene (6 bases). The V end was cut by 6 bases, the J end by 4 bases, with 10 bases between. The CDR3 is made up of 13 amino acids. Germline V gene lookup returns CDR1 MRHNA and CDR2 SNTAGT. This CDR3 reads CASSPGEYNEQFF. The CDR3 DNA is TGTGCCAGCAGCCCGGGAGAGTACAATGAGCAGTTCTTC.

V usage is TRBV27 and J usage is TRBJ1-3, with 10 nucleotides matching TRBD1. CDR1 and CDR2 (germline): MNHEY, SMNVEV (reference sequence). The CDR3 loop spans 14 amino acids. The junction had 2 bases not matched to a gene; V was cut back by 5 bases and J by 4 bases. This chain's CDR3 is CASSGTGAGNTIYF. The CDR3 bases are TGTGCCAGCAGTGGGACAGGGGCAGGAAACACCATATATTTT.

V usage is TRBV7-9 and J usage is TRBJ2-2; D ambiguous. The CDR3 has 14 residues. Between the trimmed V and J ends, which lost 5 bases and 3 bases, there was a span of 10 bases. Germline V gene sequence: CDR1 SEHNR, CDR2 FQNEAQ (reference sequence). The CDR3 DNA reads TGTGCCAGCAGCCCCGGACGGTACACCGGGGAGCTGTTTTTT. It specifies CASSPGRYTGELFF.

The genes are TRBV19 and TRBJ2-3, with TRBD1 matching over 9 bases. V shed 6 bases and J 0 bases; nucleotides not matched to a gene: 1. From germline, CDR1 is LNHDA and CDR2 SQIVND (reference sequence). The CDR3 covers 14 residues. CDR3 sequence: CASRDRGSTDTQYF. In DNA, the CDR3 is TGTGCCAGTAGGGACAGGGGCAGCACAGATACGCAGTATTTT.

The V and J genes are TRBV6-1 and TRBJ1-4; D call uncertain. V lost 1 base to trimming and J lost 6 bases, with 9 bases between them. This CDR3 region has 14 residues. The germline gives CDR1 MNHNS, CDR2 SASEGT. Here the CDR3 DNA reads TGTGCCAGCAGTGAAGTGGGGAGGGATGAAAAACTGTTTTTT. It is translated as CASSEVGRDEKLFF.

This sequence joins TRBV29-1 and TRBJ2-3; possible D gene TRBD2, 6 bases. This CDR3 is 14 amino acids long. V was pared by 4 bases and J by 4 bases, with 15 bases between. Germline V gene data show CDR1 as SQVTM and CDR2 as ANQGSEA. The CDR3 protein is CSVAGLPGADTQYF. The CDR3 DNA sequence: TGCAGCGTTGCGGGACTTCCTGGTGCAGATACGCAGTATTTT.

Notes on this clone: The junction differs from germline at one of its ends, possibly a read error. V and J are TRBV18 and TRBJ2-5; D is undetermined. The CDR3 has 13 residues. Per the germline V gene, CDR1 is KGHSH and CDR2 is LQKENI. The CDR3 DNA reads TGTGCCAGCTCACAAAATAGACAAGAGACCCAATACTTC. This gives the protein CASSQNRQETQYF.

The chain combines TRBV30 with TRBJ2-1, with D perhaps matching TRBD2 (6 bases). V shed 1 base and J shed 7 bases, with 17 bases lying between them. The germline gives CDR1 GTSNPN, CDR2 SVGIG (reference sequence). This CDR3 has 15 amino acids. CDR3 sequence (DNA): TGTGCCTGGAGTGGTTCCAGGCTGGCGGGGAATGAGCAGTTCTTC. Translation gives CAWSGSRLAGNEQFF.

This sequence joins TRBV5-1 and TRBJ1-2, with 7 nucleotides matching TRBD1. This CDR3 has 14 amino acids. V trimming: 2 bases; J trimming: 2 bases; junction bases outside the gene matches: 3. Germline lookup yields CDR1 SGHRS and CDR2 YFSETQ. The CDR3 region has the DNA TGCGCCAGCAGCTTACAGGGGTCAAACTATGGCTACACCTTC. This encodes CASSLQGSNYGYTF.

This clone was observed a few times. DNA of the CDR3: TGTGCCAGCATATGGGGAGGGGGAACAGATACGCAGTATTTT. Translating it yields CASIWGGGTDTQYF. The chain joins TRBV28 to TRBJ2-3, with D perhaps matching TRBD2 (7 bases). CDR3 size: 14 residues. Germline values: CDR1 MDHEN, CDR2 SYDVKM. The V gene lost 7 bases and the J gene lost 3 bases, with 14 bases spanning the gap.

V is TRBV7-9 and J is TRBJ1-1; D might be TRBD1 (6 bases). Deletions cut 5 bases from V and 5 bases from J, with 15 bases between. The CDR3 extends over 14 amino acids. Looked up from germline, CDR1 is SEHNR and CDR2 is FQNEAQ (reference sequence). The CDR3: CASSHRAQATEAFF. CDR3 nucleotides: TGTGCCAGCAGCCACAGGGCGCAGGCAACTGAAGCTTTCTTT.